The 19 T cell receptor beta chains presented below share a single source sample, sequenced in a study of CD8+ T cells in alopecia areata. Investigators isolated RNA and reverse transcribed it into cDNA to act as the sequencing template. TCRdb keeps only in-frame clones here, not all; method: immunoSEQ multiplex PCR. The table lists 190,000 or so clones, about 60% of them singletons. Stated treatment: oral pan-JAK inhibitor, 5-10 mg twice daily. The sample was CD8+ T cells sorted from blood, taken at week 24, from a patient treated with tofacitinib. These receptors were collected from a human donor with alopecia areata.

This chain joins TRBV5-6 and TRBJ2-2; D could derive from TRBD1 or TRBD2 (5 bases each). The CDR3 is 14 amino acids. Germline lookup yields CDR1 SGHDT and CDR2 YYEEEE. V shed 4 bases and J shed 7 bases, with 14 bases lying between them. The CDR3 spells CASSPGTSVGELFF. CDR3 nucleotide sequence: TGTGCCAGCAGCCCGGGGACCTCTGTCGGGGAGCTGTTTTTT.

The chain is built from TRBV13 and TRBJ2-3, with a tentative D call TRBD2 (6 bases). Germline V CDR1 and CDR2: PRHDT, FYEKMQ (reference sequence). The CDR3 runs to 16 residues. V was pared by 0 bases and J by 9 bases, with 19 bases between. The CDR3 DNA is TGTGCCAGCAGCTTAGGCATGGGAGGAGCGGTGCAGACGCAGTATTTT. Its protein product is CASSLGMGGAVQTQYF.

This clone came up a few times. This sequence joins TRBV30 and TRBJ1-1; D call uncertain. CDR1 is GTSNPN and CDR2 is SVGIG in the germline V gene (reference sequence). Trimming pared 0 bases from V and 6 bases from J, leaving 5 bases between. The CDR3 is 11 residues long. The CDR3 DNA reads TGTGCCTGGAGTGTTAGGTCTGAAGCTTTCTTT. Protein: CAWSVRSEAFF.

V is TRBV7-9 and J is TRBJ1-6, with 10 bases aligning to TRBD1. After removal of 1 base from V and 11 bases from J, the junction contained 8 bases not matched to a gene. Looked up from germline, CDR1 is SEHNR and CDR2 is FQNEAQ (reference sequence). The CDR3 has 16 amino acids. The CDR3 sequence is CASSLVSGQGKAPLHF. Here the CDR3 DNA reads TGTGCCAGCAGCTTAGTGTCGGGACAGGGGAAGGCACCCCTCCACTTT.

The chain uses TRBV25-1 and TRBJ2-3, with a tentative D call TRBD2 (6 bases). The CDR3 extends over 17 amino acids. V was trimmed by 4 bases and J by 0 bases, leaving 17 bases between them. Germline CDR1 reads MGHDK; CDR2 reads SYGVNS. The CDR3 reads CASSASKMGTSTDTQYF. DNA for the CDR3: TGTGCCAGCAGTGCGAGTAAGATGGGGACTAGCACAGATACGCAGTATTTT.

The count of this clone is one. The chain combines TRBV7-2 with TRBJ2-5, with no clear D. The CDR3 totals 11 residues. V shed 8 bases and J shed 5 bases, with 9 bases lying between them. Per the germline V gene, CDR1 is SGHTA and CDR2 is FQGNSA. The CDR3 is CASALGETQYF. In DNA form, the CDR3 reads TGTGCCAGCGCCTTGGGGGAGACCCAGTACTTC.

The V gene is TRBV5-1, the J gene TRBJ2-5; D remains unclear. The ends were cut back, 2 bases at V and 5 bases at J, with 4 bases in the middle. This CDR3 is built from 11 residues. CDR1 and CDR2 (germline): SGHRS, YFSETQ. The CDR3 DNA follows: TGCGCCAGCAGCTTTGCGGAGACCCAGTACTTC. This sequence encodes CASSFAETQYF.

The chain has TRBV13 and TRBJ1-1, with D unclear. CDR3 length: 12 residues. The germline CDR1 and CDR2 sequences are PRHDT and FYEKMQ (reference sequence). Trimming cost V 5 bases and J 7 bases, with 11 bases left between them. The CDR3 nucleotides read TGTGCCAGCAGCCGATACCCTTTTGAAGCTTTCTTT. Translation: CASSRYPFEAFF.

This clone was detected only once. The chain joins TRBV5-1 to TRBJ1-2; unclear D gene. V lost 0 bases to trimming and J lost 3 bases, with 15 bases between them. Germline loops: CDR1 SGHRS, CDR2 YFSETQ. The CDR3 extends over 16 amino acids. The CDR3 DNA reads as TGCGCCAGCAGCTTGGCCGGACCATCCGGAGACTATGGCTACACCTTC. This translates into CASSLAGPSGDYGYTF.

A few counts support this clone. The J gene is TRBJ1-2, the V gene TRBV7-9; no definite D call. CDR1 and CDR2 (germline): SEHNR, FQNEAQ (reference sequence). V was cut by 5 bases and J by 6 bases, with 13 bases left in between. The length of the CDR3 is 13 residues. The CDR3 bases are TGTGCCAGCAGCGAACGTCCAGGAGATGGCTACACCTTC. Translated, it gives CASSERPGDGYTF.

The chain carries TRBV6-5 and TRBJ1-1; D gene uncertain. With 10 bases removed from V and 2 bases from J, the gap between germline ends came to 8 bases. CDR1 is MNHEY and CDR2 is SVGAGI in the germline V gene. The CDR3 runs to 11 residues. CDR3 DNA: TGTGCCATCCTGGCTAACACTGAAGCTTTCTTT. Amino acids: CAILANTEAFF.

The CDR3 sequence: CSVPLDTQYF. CDR3 DNA: TGCAGCGTCCCTTTAGATACGCAGTATTTT. V is TRBV29-1 and J is TRBJ2-3; D is uncertain. Deletions cut 6 bases from V and 5 bases from J, with 6 bases between. The CDR3 consists of 10 residues. Germline V lookup: CDR1 SQVTM, CDR2 ANQGSEA.

This clone was counted only a few times. V is TRBV7-9 and J is TRBJ1-1; D not certain. CDR1 and CDR2 from the germline V gene are SEHNR and FQNEAQ (reference sequence). The CDR3 covers 12 residues. Trimming stripped 1 base from V and 7 bases from J, with 7 bases between. CDR3 region: CASSLELSEAFF. The CDR3 DNA reads TGTGCCAGCAGCTTAGAACTGAGTGAAGCTTTCTTT. The full variable domain, with the rest looked up from reference TRBV7-9 and TRBJ1-1, is DTGVSQNPRHKITKRGQNVTFRCDPISEHNRLYWYRQTLGQGPEFLTYFQNEAQLEKSRLLSDRFSAERPKGSFSTLEIQRTEQGDSAMYLCASSLELSEAFFGQGTRLTVV.

The DNA for the CDR3 is TGTGCCATCAGCCCCACAAGTTGGGAGCAGTACTTC. Amino acid sequence: CAISPTSWEQYF. The chain employs TRBV10-3 and TRBJ2-7; D unclear. The germline gives CDR1 ENHRY, CDR2 SYGVKD. V lost 6 bases and J 7 bases, leaving 13 bases between the germline ends. This CDR3 has 12 amino acids.

This sequence joins TRBV7-8 and TRBJ2-5, with 15 positions matching TRBD2. This CDR3 has 18 residues. Per germline, CDR1 SGHVS and CDR2 FQNEAQ. J lost 0 bases, V lost 3 bases, and 5 bases had no gene match. This CDR3 reads CASSFGTSGGRYQETQYF. CDR3 DNA: TGTGCCAGCAGCTTCGGGACTAGCGGGGGGCGGTACCAAGAGACCCAGTACTTC.

The genes are TRBV27 and TRBJ2-2, with a tentative D call TRBD2 (5 bases). Germline values: CDR1 MNHEY, CDR2 SMNVEV (reference sequence). The V and J ends lost 5 bases and 0 bases respectively, with 7 bases between them. The CDR3 totals 14 residues. Here the CDR3 DNA reads TGTGCCAGCAGTCCCGGGACGAACACCGGGGAGCTGTTTTTT. It translates to CASSPGTNTGELFF.

The chain couples TRBV5-6 to TRBJ2-3, with D uncertain. Germline loops: CDR1 SGHDT, CDR2 YYEEEE. This CDR3 has 12 residues. V dropped 6 bases and J dropped 2 bases, with 7 bases sitting between them. CDR3 in DNA: TGTGCCAGCAACTACTACACAGATACGCAGTATTTT. It codes for CASNYYTDTQYF.

With regard to this clone: The identical CDR3 is also encoded by other nucleotide sequences in the sample. J is TRBJ1-5 and V is TRBV5-1; no definite D call. Germline values: CDR1 SGHRS, CDR2 YFSETQ. The CDR3 is made up of 15 amino acids. V lost 0 bases and J lost 0, with 7 bases in between. DNA of the CDR3: TGCGCCAGCAGCTTGGCGGGGTATAGCAATCAGCCCCAGCATTTT. As protein: CASSLAGYSNQPQHF. The entire variable domain, with the rest obtained from reference TRBV5-1 and TRBJ1-5, is as follows: KAGVTQTPRYLIKTRGQQVTLSCSPISGHRSVSWYQQTPGQGLQFLFEYFSETQRNKGNFPGRFSGRQFSNSRSEMNVSTLELGDSALYLCASSLAGYSNQPQHFGDGTRLSIL.

The V call is TRBV27, the J call TRBJ2-7; TRBD2 agrees at 7 bases. Germline V lookup: CDR1 MNHEY, CDR2 SMNVEV (reference sequence). Trimming at V came to 2 bases and at J to 2 bases, leaving 6 bases not matched to a gene. The CDR3 contains 15 residues. The CDR3 DNA follows: TGTGCCAGCAGTTTAGTTTCTAGCGGACCCTACGAGCAGTACTTC. This gives the protein CASSLVSSGPYEQYF.